Listed here is a single T cell receptor beta chain. As yet, its antigen is unknown. Produced via immunoSEQ multiplex PCR; TCRdb's table is partial and in-frame only. The table shows under 50,000 clones, with around 90% occurring only once. The sample belongs to a study of T cell responses to AZD1222 COVID-19 vaccine. General study points: Across spike, vaccine-associated CD4 TCRs were found, dominant at 160-218 and 743-854. Mostly white British, mostly female donors; authors suggested clonal diversity may be underestimated. The study found Spike-specific TCR breadth and depth rose after two AZD1222 doses. Baseline serology detected seropositivity in only a handful of AZD1222 recipients.

Looked up from germline, CDR1 is SGHRS and CDR2 is YFSETQ. The CDR3 totals 13 residues. Trimming removed 4 bases from V and 7 bases from J; junction bases left unmatched: 7. The V and J genes are TRBV5-1 and TRBJ1-1; 7 bases match TRBD1. The specimen comprised peripheral blood, sampled 28 days after the second dose of the MenACWY control vaccine. The TCR sequence derives from an adult who received the MenACWY meningococcal vaccine as a control. In DNA form, the CDR3 reads TGCGCCAGCAGCGTCGACAGGGTCGGTGAAGCTTTCTTT. Encoded protein: CASSVDRVGEAFF.